Given below is one T cell receptor (beta chain) in context. This record belongs to a study of blood T cell repertoires in COVID-19. Background on the study: Samples of COVID-19 (acute and convalescent) were obtained from the United States, Italy and Spain.

Libraries were prepared by immunoSEQ multiplex PCR; TCRdb keeps only in-frame clonotypes and omits some of them. The sample lists under 200,000 clones, about 80% occurring once. The sequence was obtained from a man aged 65 to 85 with active or convalescent COVID-19. The sample consisted of peripheral blood.

CDR3 DNA: TGTGCCAGTAGTAGAACTCCCGGGAACACTGAAGCTTTCTTT. Protein: CASSRTPGNTEAFF. The V call is TRBV19, the J call TRBJ1-1; D call uncertain. Germline-derived CDR1 and CDR2 are LNHDA and SQIVND (reference sequence). The CDR3 loop spans 14 amino acids. V lost 4 bases, J lost 1 base, and 10 bases lay in between.